Below are 21 T cell receptor beta chains sequenced from a single sample in a study of blood T cells in healthy people across ages (dated by TCRdb to the mid-2010s). Library creation used 5' RACE. Sequencing took place on an Illumina HiSeq 2500. A second PCR of roughly 7 to 11 cycles was run with a J-beta primer mix and a sample-barcoded 5' primer. The public reads were run again by TCRdb, first through fastp at Q25 and then through MiXCR, and only productive beta chains were kept. Entries are consolidated by CDR3 protein sequence, retaining the most common genes and DNA. Within this sample are 850,000 to 1,000,000 distinct CDR3 sequences, with roughly 43% of them counted one time only. The leading ten clones occupy around an eighth of the sample. The sequencing input was blood. The receptors originated from a man aged 25 to 40 in good health.

This clonotype was found a few times. CDR3 amino acids: CASSIGTGYEQYF. CDR3 in DNA: TGTGCCAGCAGTATAGGGACAGGGTACGAGCAGTACTTC. V gene TRBV6-4 combines with J gene TRBJ2-7; 9 nucleotides match TRBD1. Trimming at V came to 5 bases and at J to 4 bases, leaving 3 bases not matched to a gene. Germline loops: CDR1 MRHNA, CDR2 SNTAGT. The CDR3 contains 13 residues.

The rearrangement uses TRBV20-1 and TRBJ1-5; tentative D call: TRBD1 (5 bases). The CDR3 sequence is 13 residues long. V was pared by 2 bases and J by 6 bases, with 11 bases between. The germline gives CDR1 DFQATT, CDR2 SNEGSKA (reference sequence). The CDR3 reads CSARPGGGQPQHF. Here the CDR3 DNA reads TGCAGTGCTAGACCGGGGGGTGGTCAGCCCCAGCATTTT.

In this sample, this clonotype turned up many times. The chain couples TRBV20-1 to TRBJ1-1; no firm D call. The germline V gene encodes CDR1 DFQATT and CDR2 SNEGSKA (reference sequence). V was clipped by 1 base and J by 1 base, with 13 bases between them. This CDR3 is built from 15 residues. The CDR3 DNA follows: TGCAGTGCTAGAGCGCTGGGGAGATCGAACACTGAAGCTTTCTTT. It is translated as CSARALGRSNTEAFF.

This chain joins TRBV5-6 and TRBJ1-1; the D gene is possibly TRBD1 (5 bases). With 1 base removed from V and 3 bases from J, the gap between germline ends came to 13 bases. Germline V lookup: CDR1 SGHDT, CDR2 YYEEEE. The CDR3 runs 15 residues. For the CDR3, the DNA is TGTGCCAGCAGCTTGCGGGGCACGGGACACACTGAAGCTTTCTTT. Residues: CASSLRGTGHTEAFF.

Note on this clonotype: Its ends do not fully match the called genes, so a read error is possible. V is TRBV7-7 and J is TRBJ2-5; D is perhaps TRBD1 (5 bases). This CDR3 contains 20 residues. Germline lookup yields CDR1 SSHAT and CDR2 FNYEAQ (reference sequence). CDR3: CASSLAPAHQLRGDGETQYF. The CDR3 bases are TGTGCTAGCAGCTTAGCCCCCGCCCACCAATTAAGGGGTGACGGCGAGACCCAGTACTTC. Full variable domain (outside the CDR3, taken from reference TRBV7-7 and TRBJ2-5): GAGVSQSPRYKVTKRGQDVTLRCDPISSHATLYWYQQALGQGPEFLTYFNYEAQPDKSGLPSDRFSAERPEGSISTLTIQRTEQRDSAMYRCASSLAPAHQLRGDGETQYFGPGTRLLVL.

V and J are TRBV29-1 and TRBJ2-7; 9 bases fit TRBD1. Germline trimming cut 6 bases from V and 6 bases from J; bases unmatched to any gene: 12. CDR3 length: 14 amino acids. Looked up from germline, CDR1 is SQVTM and CDR2 is ANQGSEA. The CDR3 here is CSVATGGASSEQYF. The CDR3 coding sequence is TGCAGCGTCGCAACAGGGGGCGCGTCGAGCGAGCAGTACTTC.

Here the CDR3 DNA reads TGTGCCAGCGAGGGGGCAGGTAGCGCCTACGAGCAGTACTTC. Translating gives CASEGAGSAYEQYF. The genes are TRBV6-1 and TRBJ2-7; 7 bases map to TRBD1. Germline V gene sequence: CDR1 MNHNS, CDR2 SASEGT. The CDR3 runs 14 residues. With V trimmed by 8 bases and J by 2 bases, 9 bases remained unmatched.

CDR3 protein: CASSEQLETQYF. DNA for the CDR3: TGTGCCAGCAGCGAGCAGCTAGAGACCCAGTACTTC. The chain employs TRBV12-3 or TRBV12-4 and TRBJ2-5; no clear D gene. CDR3 length: 12 residues. Trimming removed 6 bases at V and 4 bases at J, with 9 bases between.

This sequence joins TRBV30 and TRBJ1-2; possible D gene TRBD1, 6 bases. Germline V CDR1 and CDR2: GTSNPN, SVGIG (reference sequence). V was clipped by 5 bases and J by 4 bases, with 11 bases between them. CDR3 length: 12 residues. CDR3: CAWDRRTYGYTF. The CDR3, as DNA: TGTGCCTGGGACAGGAGAACCTATGGCTACACCTTC.

V is TRBV4-1 and J is TRBJ2-2; 7 bases are shared with TRBD1. Germline values: CDR1 MGHRA, CDR2 YSYEKL. CDR3 length equals 15 residues. V dropped 4 bases and J dropped 4; count of bases not matched to a gene: 6. DNA of the CDR3: TGCGCCAGCAGCCTCGACAGGGCGGGCACCGGGGAGCTGTTTTTT. It is translated as CASSLDRAGTGELFF.

This clonotype was seen a single time. V gene TRBV28 combines with J gene TRBJ2-3; D may match TRBD1 or TRBD2 (5 bases each). From germline, CDR1 is MDHEN and CDR2 SYDVKM. The CDR3 has 16 amino acids. V lost 2 bases to trimming and J lost 6 bases, with 18 bases between them. This CDR3 is CASSLTGTITRDTQYF. CDR3 DNA sequence: TGTGCCAGCAGTTTAACGGGGACGATTACTCGGGATACGCAGTATTTT.

The chain is built from TRBV10-3 and TRBJ2-2; 7 nucleotides line up with TRBD1. Germline V gene sequence: CDR1 ENHRY, CDR2 SYGVKD. J lost 1 base, V lost 8 bases, and 7 bases had no gene match. The CDR3 sequence is 15 residues long. The CDR3 DNA follows: TGTGCCATCCTCCCGAGGACAGGGAACACCGGGGAGCTGTTTTTT. The encoded protein is CAILPRTGNTGELFF.

This clonotype was found many times. The chain joins TRBV20-1 to TRBJ2-7, with D unclear. The CDR3 is 11 amino acids. Germline CDR1 is DFQATT and CDR2 is SNEGSKA (reference sequence). Trimming cost V 3 bases and J 2 bases, with 5 bases left between them. In DNA, the CDR3 is TGCAGTGCTAGGGTCACCTACGAGCAGTACTTC. This translates into CSARVTYEQYF.

This clonotype has a handful of counts. The chain is built from TRBV5-1 and TRBJ2-5; tentatively, D is TRBD2 (5 bases). CDR1 SGHRS and CDR2 YFSETQ come from the germline V gene. The CDR3 sequence is 16 residues long. Trimming cost V 4 bases and J 4 bases, with 20 bases left between them. DNA for the CDR3: TGCGCCAGCAGCCCAGGACTGATACGCGGAGGAGAGACCCAGTACTTC. Translation gives CASSPGLIRGGETQYF.

This clonotype has just a few counts. The chain is built from TRBV28 and TRBJ2-5; 11 positions agree with TRBD2. Trimming took 5 bases from V and 4 from J; bases not matched to a gene: 6. Per the germline V gene, CDR1 is MDHEN and CDR2 is SYDVKM. The CDR3 covers 15 residues. CDR3 loop: CASSAGTSGRETQYF. The CDR3, as DNA: TGTGCCAGCAGTGCGGGGACTAGCGGTCGAGAGACCCAGTACTTC.

This clonotype occurred a few times. The chain employs TRBV20-1 and TRBJ1-2; maybe TRBD1 (5 bases). This CDR3 is built from 12 residues. Germline loops: CDR1 DFQATT, CDR2 SNEGSKA (reference sequence). As DNA, the CDR3 is TGCAACTCTGGGGGAGTGGACTATGGCTACACCTTC. Protein sequence: CNSGGVDYGYTF.

V and J are TRBV28 and TRBJ2-5, with D possibly matching TRBD1 (6 bases). Germline CDR1 and CDR2: MDHEN and SYDVKM. V was cut by 4 bases and J by 3 bases, with 18 bases left in between. The CDR3 is 16 residues long. For the CDR3, the DNA is TGTGCCAGCAGTTGGACCAACGGGACAACAGAAGAGACCCAGTACTTC. Encoded protein: CASSWTNGTTEETQYF.

The chain joins TRBV28 to TRBJ2-7; 9 bases fit TRBD1. CDR3 length equals 14 residues. Unmatched junction bases numbered 8, after V lost 7 bases and J lost 4 bases. Germline V lookup: CDR1 MDHEN, CDR2 SYDVKM. CDR3 protein: CASNKGGQGYEQYF. As DNA, the CDR3 is TGTGCCAGCAATAAGGGGGGACAGGGATACGAGCAGTACTTC.

The rearrangement uses TRBV6-5 and TRBJ1-5, with no clear D. Germline values: CDR1 MNHEY, CDR2 SVGAGI. V was shortened by 4 bases and J by 5 bases, with 9 bases between the two germline ends. This CDR3 region has 13 residues. The CDR3 here is CASSLLGDQPQHF. CDR3 coding DNA: TGTGCCAGCAGTTTACTGGGTGATCAGCCCCAGCATTTT.

J is TRBJ2-3 and V is TRBV25-1; 12 bases align to TRBD2. This CDR3 has 16 residues. V trimming: 1 base; J trimming: 3 bases; junction bases outside the gene matches: 2. The germline gives CDR1 MGHDK, CDR2 SYGVNS. The CDR3 DNA follows: TGTGCCAGCAGTGAATTAACTAGCGGGGGGACAGATACGCAGTATTTT. It is translated as CASSELTSGGTDTQYF.

This clonotype has ten or more counts. Compared with germline, one end of the junction differs, possibly owing to a read error. The chain's CDR3 is CASSQVGGNTEAFF. The DNA for the CDR3 is TGCGCCAGCAGCCAAGTCGGCGGGAACACTGAAGCTTTCTTT. The J gene is TRBJ1-1, the V gene TRBV3-1; no definite D call. The CDR3 is made up of 14 amino acids. Germline assignment: CDR1 LGHDT and CDR2 YNNKEL (reference sequence).